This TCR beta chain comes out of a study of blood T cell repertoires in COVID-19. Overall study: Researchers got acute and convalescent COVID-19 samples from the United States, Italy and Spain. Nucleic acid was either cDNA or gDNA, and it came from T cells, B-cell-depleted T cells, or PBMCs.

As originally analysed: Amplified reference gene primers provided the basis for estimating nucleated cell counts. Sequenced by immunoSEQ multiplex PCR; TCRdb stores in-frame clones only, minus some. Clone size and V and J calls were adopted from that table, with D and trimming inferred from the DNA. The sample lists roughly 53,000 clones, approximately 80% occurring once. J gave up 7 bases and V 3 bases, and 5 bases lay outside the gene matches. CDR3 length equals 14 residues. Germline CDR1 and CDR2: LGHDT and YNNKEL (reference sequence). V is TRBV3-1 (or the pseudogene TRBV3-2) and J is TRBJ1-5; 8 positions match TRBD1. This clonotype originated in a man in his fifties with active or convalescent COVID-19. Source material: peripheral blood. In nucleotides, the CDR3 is TGTGCCAGCAGCCAGGGACAGGTACGCCAGCCCCAGCATTTT. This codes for CASSQGQVRQPQHF.